This T cell receptor (beta chain) was found in a study of neurological immune-mediated disorders. Study results and caveats: Expansion of TCR clones was greatest in HTLV-1-associated myelopathy and smallest in multiple sclerosis, where it fell below that of healthy controls.

TCRdb independently ran MiXCR on the 5' RACE reads; one entry per CDR3 protein. This sample has fewer than 25,000 distinct CDR3 sequences, with around 13% found just once. Looked up from germline, CDR1 is SGHNT and CDR2 is YYREEE (reference sequence). V was shortened by 4 bases and J by 1 base, with 16 bases between the two germline ends. CDR3 length: 16 amino acids. This clonotype was picked up many times. Its antigen is not identified. As to time point: technical triplicate 1. CD4+ or CD8+ T cells, around 1 million per library, were used for sorted libraries. The receptor's source is a female donor with HTLV-1-associated myelopathy (HAM/TSP). J is TRBJ2-3 and V is TRBV5-4; a weak D match, TRBD2 (7 bases). Sequencing input: CD4+ T cells from blood. The chain's CDR3 is CASSPRGGGGTDTQYF. The CDR3 DNA reads TGTGCCAGCAGCCCGAGAGGCGGGGGCGGCACAGATACGCAGTATTTT.